This T cell receptor beta chain was found in a study of OX40 agonist ivuxolimab in advanced cancers. TCRdb keeps only in-frame clones here, not all; method: immunoSEQ multiplex PCR. Of some 63,000 clones listed, 80% to 90% are singletons. There are 14 residues in the CDR3. Trimming cost V 2 bases and J 5 bases; bases outside gene matches: 3. CDR1 is SGHRS and CDR2 is YFSETQ in the germline V gene. This clone has only a few counts. This specimen consisted of CD4+ or CD8+ T cells sorted from blood, obtained in a trial of the OX40 agonist ivuxolimab. The rearrangement joins TRBV5-1 to TRBJ2-1; TRBD1 agrees at 8 bases. This TCR came from an adult with an advanced solid tumor such as melanoma, head and neck, liver or kidney cancer. In DNA form, the CDR3 reads TGCGCCAGCAGCTTCGGACAGGGAAACAATGAGCAGTTCTTC. Its translation: CASSFGQGNNEQFF.